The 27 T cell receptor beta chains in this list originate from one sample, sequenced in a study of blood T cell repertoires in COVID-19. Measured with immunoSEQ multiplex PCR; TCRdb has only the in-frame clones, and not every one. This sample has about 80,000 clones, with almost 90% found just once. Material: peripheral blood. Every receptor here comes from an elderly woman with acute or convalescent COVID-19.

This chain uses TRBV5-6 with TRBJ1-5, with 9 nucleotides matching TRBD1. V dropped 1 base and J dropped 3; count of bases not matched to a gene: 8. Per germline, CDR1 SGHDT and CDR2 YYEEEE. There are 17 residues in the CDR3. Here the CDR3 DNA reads TGTGCCAGCAGCTTGTTTACGGGACAGGGATCCAATCAGCCCCAGCATTTT. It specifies CASSLFTGQGSNQPQHF.

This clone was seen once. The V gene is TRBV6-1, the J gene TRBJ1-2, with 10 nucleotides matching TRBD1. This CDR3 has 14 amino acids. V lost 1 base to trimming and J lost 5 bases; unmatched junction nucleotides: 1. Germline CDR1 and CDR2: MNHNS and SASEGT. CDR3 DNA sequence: TGTGCCAGCAGTGAAGGACAGGGGGCTTATGGCTACACCTTC. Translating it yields CASSEGQGAYGYTF.

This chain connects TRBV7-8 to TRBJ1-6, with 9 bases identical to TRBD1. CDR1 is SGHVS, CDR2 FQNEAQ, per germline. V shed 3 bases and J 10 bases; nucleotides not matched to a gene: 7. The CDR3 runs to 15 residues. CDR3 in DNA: TGTGCCAGCAGCTTCGTAGGACAGGGGAGATCACCCCTCCACTTT. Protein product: CASSFVGQGRSPLHF.

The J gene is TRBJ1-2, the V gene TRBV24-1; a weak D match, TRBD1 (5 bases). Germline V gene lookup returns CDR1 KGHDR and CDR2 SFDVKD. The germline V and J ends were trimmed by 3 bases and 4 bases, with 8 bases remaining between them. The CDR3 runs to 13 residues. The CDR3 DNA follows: TGTGCCACCAGTGATGCGACAGTCTATGGCTACACCTTC. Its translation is CATSDATVYGYTF.

The CDR3 nucleotides read TGTGCCAGCAGCTGGGGACTAGCGATAAACATTCAGTACTTC. This codes for CASSWGLAINIQYF. This chain connects TRBV7-9 to TRBJ2-4; 10 bases align to TRBD2. The CDR3 spans 14 residues. V lost 4 bases and J lost 6; bases outside the gene matches: 3. In germline, CDR1 is SEHNR, CDR2 FQNEAQ (reference sequence).

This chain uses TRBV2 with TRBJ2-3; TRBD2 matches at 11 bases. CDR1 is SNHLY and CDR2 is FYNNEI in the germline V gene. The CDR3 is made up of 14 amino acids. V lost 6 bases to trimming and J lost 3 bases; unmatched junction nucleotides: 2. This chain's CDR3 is CASRRTSGTDTQYF. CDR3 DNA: TGTGCCAGCAGGAGGACTAGCGGGACAGATACGCAGTATTTT.

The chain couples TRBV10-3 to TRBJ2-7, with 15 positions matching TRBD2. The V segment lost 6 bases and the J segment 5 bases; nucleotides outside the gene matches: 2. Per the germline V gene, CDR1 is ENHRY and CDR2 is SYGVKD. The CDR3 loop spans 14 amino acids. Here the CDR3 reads CAIRGTSGRNEQYF. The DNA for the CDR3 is TGTGCCATCAGGGGGACTAGCGGGAGGAACGAGCAGTACTTC.

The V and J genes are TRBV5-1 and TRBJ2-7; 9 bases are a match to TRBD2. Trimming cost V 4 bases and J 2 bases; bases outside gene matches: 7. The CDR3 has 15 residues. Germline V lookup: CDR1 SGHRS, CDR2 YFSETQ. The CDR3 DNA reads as TGCGCCAGCAGCCCCGCGGGCGGGAGGGCCTACGAGCAGTACTTC. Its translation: CASSPAGGRAYEQYF.

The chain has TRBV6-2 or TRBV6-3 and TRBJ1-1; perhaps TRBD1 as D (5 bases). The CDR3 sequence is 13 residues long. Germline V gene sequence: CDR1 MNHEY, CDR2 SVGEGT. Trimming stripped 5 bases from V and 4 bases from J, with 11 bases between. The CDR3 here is CASSQVQGTEAFF. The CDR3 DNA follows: TGTGCCAGCAGTCAGGTCCAGGGCACTGAAGCTTTCTTT.

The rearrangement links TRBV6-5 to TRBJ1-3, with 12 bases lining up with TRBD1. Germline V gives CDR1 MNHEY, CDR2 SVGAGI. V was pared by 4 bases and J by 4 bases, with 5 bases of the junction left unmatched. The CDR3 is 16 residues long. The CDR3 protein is CASSSGQGASGNTIYF. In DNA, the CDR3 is TGTGCCAGCAGTTCGGGACAGGGGGCGTCGGGAAACACCATATATTTT.

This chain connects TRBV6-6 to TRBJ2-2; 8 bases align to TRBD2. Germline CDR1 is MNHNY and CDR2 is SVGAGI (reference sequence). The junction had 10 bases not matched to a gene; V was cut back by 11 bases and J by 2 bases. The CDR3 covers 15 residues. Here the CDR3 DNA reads TGTGCCGCGGTAATGGGACTAGTTAACACCGGGGAGCTGTTTTTT. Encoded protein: CAAVMGLVNTGELFF.

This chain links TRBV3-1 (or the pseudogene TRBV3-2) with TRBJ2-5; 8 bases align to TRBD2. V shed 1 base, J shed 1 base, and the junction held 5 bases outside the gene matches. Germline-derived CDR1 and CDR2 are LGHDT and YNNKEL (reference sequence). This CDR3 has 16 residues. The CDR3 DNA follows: TGTGCCAGCAGCCAAGCACCCCGGGGGGGCCAAGAGACCCAGTACTTC. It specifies CASSQAPRGGQETQYF.

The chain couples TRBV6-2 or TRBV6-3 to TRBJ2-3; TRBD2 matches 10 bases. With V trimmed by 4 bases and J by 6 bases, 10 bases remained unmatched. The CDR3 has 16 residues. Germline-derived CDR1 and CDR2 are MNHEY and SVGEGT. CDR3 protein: CASSFFLAGVADTQYF. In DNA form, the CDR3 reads TGTGCCAGCAGTTTCTTTCTAGCGGGGGTCGCTGATACGCAGTATTTT.

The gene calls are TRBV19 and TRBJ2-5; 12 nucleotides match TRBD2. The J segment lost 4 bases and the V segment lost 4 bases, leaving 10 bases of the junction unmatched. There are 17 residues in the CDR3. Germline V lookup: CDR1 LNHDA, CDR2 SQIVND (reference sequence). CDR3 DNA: TGTGCCAGTAGTACGGGACTAGCGGGTGGACATGGAGAGACCCAGTACTTC. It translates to CASSTGLAGGHGETQYF.

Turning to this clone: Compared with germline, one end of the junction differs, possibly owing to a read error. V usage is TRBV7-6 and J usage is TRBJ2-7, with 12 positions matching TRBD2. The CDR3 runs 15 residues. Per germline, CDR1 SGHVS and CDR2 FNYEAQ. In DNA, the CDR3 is TGTGCCAGCAGCCTAGCGGGAGGGCGCTCCTACGAGCAGTACTTC. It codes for CASSLAGGRSYEQYF. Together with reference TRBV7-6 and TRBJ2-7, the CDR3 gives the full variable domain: GAGVSQSPRYKVTKRGQDVALRCDPISGHVSLYWYRQALGQGPEFLTYFNYEAQQDKSGLPNDRFSAERPEGSISTLTIQRTEQRDSAMYRCASSLAGGRSYEQYFGPGTRLTVT.

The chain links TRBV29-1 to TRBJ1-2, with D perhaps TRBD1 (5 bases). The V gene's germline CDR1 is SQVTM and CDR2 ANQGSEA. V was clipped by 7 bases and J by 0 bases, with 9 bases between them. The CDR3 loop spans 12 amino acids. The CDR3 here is CSGGGTNYGYTF. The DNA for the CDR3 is TGCAGCGGTGGGGGGACTAACTATGGCTACACCTTC.

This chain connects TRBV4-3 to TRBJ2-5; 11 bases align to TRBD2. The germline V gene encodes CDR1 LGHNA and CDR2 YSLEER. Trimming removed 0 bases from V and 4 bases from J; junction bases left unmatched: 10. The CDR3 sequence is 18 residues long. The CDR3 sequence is CASSQDFRTSGPLETQYF. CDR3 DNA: TGCGCCAGCAGCCAAGATTTCAGGACTAGCGGGCCCCTAGAGACCCAGTACTTC.

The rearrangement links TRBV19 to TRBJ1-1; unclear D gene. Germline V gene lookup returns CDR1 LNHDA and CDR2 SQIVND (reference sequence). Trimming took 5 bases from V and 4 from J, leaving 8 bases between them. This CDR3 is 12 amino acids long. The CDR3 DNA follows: TGTGCCAGTAGTCCCCCCGGCACTGAAGCTTTCTTT. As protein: CASSPPGTEAFF.

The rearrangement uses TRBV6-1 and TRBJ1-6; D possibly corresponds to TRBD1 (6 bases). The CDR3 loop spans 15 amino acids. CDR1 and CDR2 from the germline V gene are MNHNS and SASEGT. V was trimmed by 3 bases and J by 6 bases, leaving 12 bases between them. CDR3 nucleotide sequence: TGTGCCAGCAGTGAGACAGGTTTCCCTAATTCACCCCTCCACTTT. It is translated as CASSETGFPNSPLHF.

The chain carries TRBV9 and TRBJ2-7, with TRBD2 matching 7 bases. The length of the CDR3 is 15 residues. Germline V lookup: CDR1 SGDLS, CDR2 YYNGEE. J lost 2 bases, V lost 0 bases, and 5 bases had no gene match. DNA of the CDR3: TGTGCCAGCAGCGTAGGCGGGGGAAGCCCCTACGAGCAGTACTTC. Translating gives CASSVGGGSPYEQYF.

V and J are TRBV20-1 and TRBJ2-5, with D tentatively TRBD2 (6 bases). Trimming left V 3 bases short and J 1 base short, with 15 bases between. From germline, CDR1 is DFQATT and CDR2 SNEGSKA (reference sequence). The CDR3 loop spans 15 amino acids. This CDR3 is CSASLFVGGQETQYF. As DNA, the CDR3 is TGCAGTGCTAGTTTGTTTGTGGGGGGCCAAGAGACCCAGTACTTC.

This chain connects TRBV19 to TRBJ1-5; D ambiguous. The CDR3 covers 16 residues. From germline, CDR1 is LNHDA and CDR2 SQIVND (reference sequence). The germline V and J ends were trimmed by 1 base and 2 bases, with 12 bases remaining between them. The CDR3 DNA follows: TGTGCCAGTAGTATAGTAACAGCCTCGGGCAATCAGCCCCAGCATTTT. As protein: CASSIVTASGNQPQHF.

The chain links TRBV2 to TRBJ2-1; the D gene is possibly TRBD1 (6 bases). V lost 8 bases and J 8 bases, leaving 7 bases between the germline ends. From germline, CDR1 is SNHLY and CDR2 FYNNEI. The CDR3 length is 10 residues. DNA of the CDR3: TGTGCCAGCGGGGGCTATGAGCAGTTCTTC. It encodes CASGGYEQFF. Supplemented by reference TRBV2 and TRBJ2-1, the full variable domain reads EPEVTQTPSHQVTQMGQEVILRCVPISNHLYFYWYRQILGQKVEFLVSFYNNEISEKSEIFDDQFSVERPDGSNFTLKIRSTKLEDSAMYFCASGGYEQFFGPGTRLTVL.

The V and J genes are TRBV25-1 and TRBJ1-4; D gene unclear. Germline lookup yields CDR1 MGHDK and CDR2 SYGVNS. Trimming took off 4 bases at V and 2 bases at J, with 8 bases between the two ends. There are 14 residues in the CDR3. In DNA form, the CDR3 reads TGTGCCAGCAGTGGGAGTATGACTAATGAAAAACTGTTTTTT. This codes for CASSGSMTNEKLFF.

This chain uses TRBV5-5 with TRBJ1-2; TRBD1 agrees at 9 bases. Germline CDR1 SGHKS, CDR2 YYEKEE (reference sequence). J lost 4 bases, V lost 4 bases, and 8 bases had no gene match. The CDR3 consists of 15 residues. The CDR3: CASSLRDRELYGYTF. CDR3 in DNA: TGTGCCAGCAGCCTCCGGGACAGGGAACTCTATGGCTACACCTTC.

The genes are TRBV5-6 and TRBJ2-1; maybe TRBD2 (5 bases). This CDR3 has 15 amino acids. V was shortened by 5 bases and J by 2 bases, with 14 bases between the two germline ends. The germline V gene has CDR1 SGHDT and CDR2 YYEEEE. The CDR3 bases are TGTGCCAGCAGGACGCAGCGGAGCACCTACAATGAGCAGTTCTTC. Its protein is CASRTQRSTYNEQFF.

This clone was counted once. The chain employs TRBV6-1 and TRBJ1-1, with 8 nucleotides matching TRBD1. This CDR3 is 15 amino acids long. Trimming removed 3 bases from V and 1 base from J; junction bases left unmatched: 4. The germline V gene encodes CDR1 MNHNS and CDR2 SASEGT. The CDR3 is CASSDRQGKNTEAFF. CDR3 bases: TGTGCCAGCAGTGACCGACAGGGGAAGAACACTGAAGCTTTCTTT.